This T cell receptor beta chain appears in the sequencing data of a study of T-cell reconstitution after alpha-beta-depleted transplantation in children (dated by TCRdb to 2016 to 2017). Study-wide context: T-cell immune reconstitution after TCRalphabeta/CD19-depleted allogeneic hematopoietic cell transplantation in children was quantitatively tracked in the study by means of TCR repertoire profiling.

What the work shows at the level of the full study, not this receptor alone: Over subsequent months, a decline in hyperexpanded clone frequencies was noted, and after one year, T-cell counts and TCRbeta diversity were mostly ascribed to newly produced T cells. The apparently early alphabetaT-cell count recovery about two months after transplant was reportedly dependent on only several hundred rapidly expanded clones derived from non-depleted graft cells. In some patients, the high TCRbeta diversity seen at day 60 was put down to recipient T cells and intrathymic progenitors that had survived conditioning.

Spanning cysteine to phenylalanine, the CDR3 consists of 19 amino acids. The kept DNA is CDR3 alone, 57 bases in frame from the first base. Looking up the germline V gene (reference sequence) yields CDR1 SGHAT and CDR2 FQDESV. Clipping removes 3 bases from V and 8 bases from J, with 16 as the unmatched junction base count. This clonotype was seen ten or more times. It lacks a known antigen. There are no base qualities to consult, and no much larger clone falls within one base. Receptor amplification or capture employed PCR. Instrument used: Illumina HiSeq 2500. To normalize quantification of the TCRbeta repertoire, the TCR libraries were built with molecular barcoding that relied on unique molecular identifiers. TCRdb applied fastp at Q25 and MiXCR to the public reads, then kept only in-frame beta chains. Each CDR3 protein gets just one entry, which takes the most common genes and DNA from the rows behind it. This sample comprises over 200,000 distinct CDR3 sequences, approximately 11% of them detected only once. The leading ten clones occupy roughly 28% of the sample.

The meaning of the sample's treatment or condition label: allogeneic hematopoietic cell transplantation with graft depleted of TCRalphabeta T cells and CD19 B cells. The transplant recipients were children given TCRalphabeta/CD19-depleted allogeneic hematopoietic cell grafts. Sequenced material: PBMCs, taken before TCRalphabeta/CD19-depleted stem cell transplant. The chain is assembled from TRBV11-1 and TRBJ2-1; TRBD2 agrees with 13 junctional bases. The clonotype comes from a child younger than two with acute myeloid leukemia, due to receive a stem cell transplant. In nucleotides, the sequence is TGTGCCAGCAGCTTCATCTTAGGACTAGCGGGAGATGGAAGGGATGAGCAGTTCTTC. Translated, this gives CASSFILGLAGDGRDEQFF.